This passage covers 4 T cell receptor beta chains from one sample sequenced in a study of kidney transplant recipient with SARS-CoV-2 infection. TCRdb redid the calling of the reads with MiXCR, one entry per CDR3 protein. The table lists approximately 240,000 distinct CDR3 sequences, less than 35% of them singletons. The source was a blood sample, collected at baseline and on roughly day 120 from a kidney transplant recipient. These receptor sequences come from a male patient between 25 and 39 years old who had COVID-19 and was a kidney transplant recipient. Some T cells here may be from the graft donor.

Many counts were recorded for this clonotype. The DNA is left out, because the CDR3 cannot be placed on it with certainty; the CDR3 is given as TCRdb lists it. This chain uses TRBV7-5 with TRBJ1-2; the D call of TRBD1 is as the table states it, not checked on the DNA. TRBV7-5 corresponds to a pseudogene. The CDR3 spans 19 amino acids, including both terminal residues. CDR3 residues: CISVPEPGVEVGKTYGYTF.

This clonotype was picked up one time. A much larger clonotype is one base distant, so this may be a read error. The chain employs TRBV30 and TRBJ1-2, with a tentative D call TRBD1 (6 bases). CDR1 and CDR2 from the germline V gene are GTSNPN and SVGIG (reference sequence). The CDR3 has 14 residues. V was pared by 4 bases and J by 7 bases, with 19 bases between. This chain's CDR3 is CAWKGVRSGFGYTF. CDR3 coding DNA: TGTGCCTGGAAGGGGGTCAGGTCTGGTTTTGGCTACACCTTC.

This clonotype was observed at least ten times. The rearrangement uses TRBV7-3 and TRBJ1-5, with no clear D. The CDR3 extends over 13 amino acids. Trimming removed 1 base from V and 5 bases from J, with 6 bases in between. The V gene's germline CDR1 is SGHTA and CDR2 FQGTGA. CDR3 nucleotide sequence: TGTGCCAGCAGCTTAAGCCCCGATCAGCCCCAGCATTTT. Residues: CASSLSPDQPQHF.

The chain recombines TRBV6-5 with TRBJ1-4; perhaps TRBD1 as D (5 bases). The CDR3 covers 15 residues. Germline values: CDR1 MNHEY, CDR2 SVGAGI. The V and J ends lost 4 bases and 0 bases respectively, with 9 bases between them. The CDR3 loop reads CASSLTEATNEKLFF. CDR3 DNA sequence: TGTGCCAGCAGTTTGACAGAGGCAACTAATGAAAAACTGTTTTTT.